The clone carrying this T cell receptor (beta chain) was observed a few times. What it binds is unknown. Proliferating CFSE-low MLR cells were sequenced to define alloreactive TCRbeta sequences. V was cut by 2 bases and J by 4 bases, with 20 bases left in between. This CDR3 has 17 residues. Looked up from germline, CDR1 is SGHVS and CDR2 is FQNEAQ. The protocol was immunoSEQ multiplex PCR, while the TCRdb copy is restricted to in-frame clones and leaves out a portion. Found here are around 2,100 clones, about 20% of them singletons; the top ten hold around a sixth. The data were obtained in a study of T cell clones after liver transplantation.

This clonotype was obtained from a human patient who received a liver transplant. Part of the T cells may come from the graft donor. Sample: CD8+ T cells from cultured PBMCs. V gene TRBV7-8 combines with J gene TRBJ1-2; possibly TRBD1 for D (6 bases). The CDR3 sequence: CASSLTAGEGGPYGYTF. The CDR3 region has the DNA TGTGCCAGCAGCTTAACAGCGGGCGAGGGGGGACCCTATGGCTACACCTTC. The entire variable domain, with the rest obtained from reference TRBV7-8 and TRBJ1-2, is as follows: GAGVSQSPRYKVAKRGQDVALRCDPISGHVSLFWYQQALGQGPEFLTYFQNEAQLDKSGLPSDRFFAERPEGSVSTLKIQRTQQEDSAVYLCASSLTAGEGGPYGYTFGSGTRLTVV.